The T cell receptor beta chain under discussion was sequenced for a study of blood T cell repertoires in COVID-19 (dated by TCRdb to about 2020). Context from the whole study: Samples covering the acute and convalescent phases of COVID-19 were provided by collaborators in the United States, Italy and Spain. The prospective study material was composed of cDNA or gDNA derived from T cells, B-cell-depleted T cells, or PBMCs. Subjects who had been exposed to COVID-19, were actively infected with it, or had recovered from it provided the deeply sampled blood TCRbeta repertoires that made up the dataset. The repertoires were released in a freely available public database intended as a resource for research on the immune response to SARS-CoV-2. Samples were obtained from the ongoing ImmuneRACE study (first 160 participants) and from 1,254 subjects provided by 6 global collaborators. The sample metadata nearly always contained a de-identified subject ID, COVID-19 status, age in years and sex. Where HLA class I and class II types were available, the types were taken from metadata supplied by the sample provider, not from assay-based typing.

General conclusions and limits of the study: The amount of clinical and demographic metadata varied by source and participant and was provided uncurated.

The table lists this clone with a count of one. Its target antigen remains unknown. Base qualities are not provided; no much larger clone lies one nucleotide away. The immunoSEQ Assay, a bias-controlled multiplex PCR, was used to amplify TCRbeta CDR3 regions from genomic DNA. On the study's bioinformatics: Nucleated cell counts per sample were estimated from amplification of reference gene primers within the assay. Sequence reads were collapsed and filtered to measure the absolute abundance of every unique TCRbeta CDR3 rearrangement. For each sample, productive Simpson clonality was calculated as the square root of Simpson's diversity index across productive rearrangements. As stored in TCRdb, this immuneACCESS dataset retains in-frame rearrangements with V and J assigned. A fraction of the clones does not appear; measured against another copy, unresolved V genes explain less than half of the discrepancy, and the remainder lacks a known reason. Clone size and the V and J calls come from that table; the DNA yielded D and trimming. The sample table contains approximately 170,000 clones; only one count was recorded for less than 85% of them. Around 12% of the sample belongs to the ten largest clones.

Each collaborating institution followed its own protocols to collect whole blood in K2EDTA tubes. For TCRbeta analysis, collaborators shipped samples as frozen whole blood, isolated PBMCs, or DNA extracted from either of those sample types. The specimen sequenced was peripheral blood. The receptor comes from a woman between 45 and 60 years old with acute or convalescent COVID-19.

The CDR3 loop reads CASSYSQGASGNTIYF. In nucleotide form, the sequence is TGTGCCAGCAGCTACTCCCAGGGGGCCTCTGGAAACACCATATATTTT. The V gene is TRBV5-5 and the J gene is TRBJ1-3; TRBD1 aligns with 8 central bases. The germline V gene (reference sequence) specifies SGHKS as CDR1 and YYEKEE as CDR2. The CDR3 covers 16 residues, taking in both the cysteine and the phenylalanine. The CDR3 DNA has 48 bases and is translated from base 1. For this chain, trimming is 3 bases at the V end and 0 bases at the J end, and the number of junction bases without a gene match is 5.